One sample yielded the 4 T cell receptor beta chains listed below, sequenced in a study of identical twins. One entry per CDR3 protein, called by TCRdb with MiXCR from the 5' RACE reads. The sample gives under 400,000 distinct CDR3 sequences, around 9.7% of which show up once; under 10% is in the top ten. The specimen was naive T cells sorted from blood. The receptors stem from a woman in her forties or fifties in good health.

This clonotype was counted at least ten times. The J gene is TRBJ2-7, the V gene TRBV10-2; TRBD2 matches 13 bases. V was pared by 8 bases and J by 4 bases, with 2 bases of the junction left unmatched. The CDR3 is made up of 13 amino acids. CDR1 and CDR2 (germline): WSHSY, SAAADI. This CDR3 reads CASGTSGKYEQYV. CDR3 bases: TGCGCCAGCGGGACTAGCGGGAAATACGAGCAGTACGTC.

This clonotype was detected only a few times. This chain uses TRBV11-2 with TRBJ2-7, with D perhaps TRBD2 (5 bases). This CDR3 spans 15 amino acids. Trimming stripped 1 base from V and 3 bases from J, with 13 bases between. CDR1 and CDR2 from the germline V gene are SGHAT and FQNNGV. The CDR3 region is CASSLGRIRGYEQYV. CDR3 in DNA: TGTGCCAGCAGCTTAGGACGGATACGGGGCTACGAGCAGTACGTC.

At least ten counts were recorded for this clonotype. The chain employs TRBV5-6 and TRBJ2-3; a possible D gene is TRBD2 (5 bases). Germline loops: CDR1 SGHDT, CDR2 YYEEEE. The CDR3 sequence is 16 residues long. The ends were cut back, 2 bases at V and 0 bases at J, with 13 bases in the middle. The CDR3 DNA reads as TGTGCCAGCAGCTTTCGGGTAGCGTCAAGCACAGATACGCAGTATTTT. This gives the protein CASSFRVASSTDTQYF.

The rearrangement joins TRBV20-1 to TRBJ2-5; 7 bases match TRBD2. This CDR3 is built from 14 residues. The germline CDR1 and CDR2 sequences are DFQATT and SNEGSKA (reference sequence). With V trimmed by 4 bases and J by 2 bases, 7 bases remained unmatched. CDR3 loop: CSAITVGGQETQYF. The CDR3 DNA reads TGCAGTGCTATAACAGTGGGAGGGCAAGAGACCCAGTACTTC.